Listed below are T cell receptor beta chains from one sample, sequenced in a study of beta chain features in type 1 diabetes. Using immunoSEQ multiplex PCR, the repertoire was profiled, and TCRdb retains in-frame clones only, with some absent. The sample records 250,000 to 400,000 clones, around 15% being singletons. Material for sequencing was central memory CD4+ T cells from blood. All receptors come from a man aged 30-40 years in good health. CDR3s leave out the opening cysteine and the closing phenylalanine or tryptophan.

cdr3_aa: ASRRGLAETETQY
v_call: TRBV6-5

cdr3_aa: ATSGRQGPSEQY
v_call: TRBV15

cdr3_aa: ASSSRDVQETQY
v_call: TRBV6-1

cdr3_aa: ASSPRDRNTDTQY
v_call: TRBV6-5

cdr3_aa: ATSDRVFTDTQY
v_call: TRBV19

cdr3_aa: ASSGQGVEKLF
v_call: TRBV19

cdr3_aa: ASSLGVGRGGKLF
v_call: TRBV7-2

cdr3_aa: ASRSYPYNEQF
v_call: TRBV6-5

cdr3_aa: ASSLLTSGRVRNEQF
v_call: TRBV27

cdr3_aa: ASIGLRSPLH
v_call: TRBV2

cdr3_aa: SVDGSGGDTQY
v_call: TRBV29-1

cdr3_aa: ASSETNSYEQY
v_call: TRBV5-1

cdr3_aa: ASNPSAGNGELF
v_call: TRBV19

cdr3_aa: ASSGTGDAGYT
v_call: TRBV9

cdr3_aa: ASSQGTNTGELF
v_call: TRBV14

cdr3_aa: ASSSGQGTDTQY
v_call: TRBV5-1

cdr3_aa: ASSTTGELF
v_call: TRBV5-8

cdr3_aa: ASSLAESDGYT
v_call: TRBV7-2

cdr3_aa: AWSSRGLTEAF
v_call: TRBV30

cdr3_aa: ASSGDRGEQY
v_call: TRBV9

cdr3_aa: ASSLQGETGELF
v_call: TRBV5-4

cdr3_aa: ASSRAPGESDNEQF
v_call: TRBV7-6

cdr3_aa: ASSTWVSPSEEQF
v_call: TRBV19

cdr3_aa: ASSLSGESTDTQY
v_call: TRBV5-1

cdr3_aa: ASSPHRVNTEAF
v_call: TRBV5-5

cdr3_aa: ASSVVTYTGELF
v_call: TRBV2

cdr3_aa: ASSPPSGRYNEQF
v_call: TRBV5-1

cdr3_aa: ASSVMGQGTGELF
v_call: TRBV5-1

cdr3_aa: ASSVAGRDGEETQY
v_call: TRBV7-2

cdr3_aa: ASSYFMSGNTEAF
v_call: TRBV5-5

cdr3_aa: ASSSQGHKNIQY
v_call: TRBV7-2

cdr3_aa: ATHGTSGTEAF
v_call: TRBV6-1

cdr3_aa: ASSLRRGSYNEQF
v_call: TRBV13

cdr3_aa: ASSSTGGAKTEAF
v_call: TRBV11-2

cdr3_aa: ASSQAGAGGIYGYT
v_call: TRBV4-1

cdr3_aa: ASSRRDGHTGELF
v_call: TRBV11-2

cdr3_aa: ASSVAPDRKETQY
v_call: TRBV9

cdr3_aa: SVDPGNYGYT
v_call: TRBV29-1

cdr3_aa: ASSSGLHEQY
v_call: TRBV6-5

cdr3_aa: ASSQGIGPAYGYT
v_call: TRBV4-1

cdr3_aa: ASTDPSTDTQY
v_call: TRBV6-5

cdr3_aa: ASSLRAVSTDTQY
v_call: TRBV11-1

cdr3_aa: ATKRFRANMETQY
v_call: TRBV27

cdr3_aa: ASSSKRLGQETQY
v_call: TRBV6-6

cdr3_aa: ASSLDVGNTEAF
v_call: TRBV7-6

cdr3_aa: ASSQEARDSVSGNTIY
v_call: TRBV4-3

cdr3_aa: ASSLEQGTSPLH
v_call: TRBV5-1

cdr3_aa: ASSIAGGLINEQF
v_call: TRBV11-3

cdr3_aa: ASSQETSGSWADTQY
v_call: TRBV5-4

cdr3_aa: ASSQTRSTDTQY
v_call: TRBV7-2

cdr3_aa: ASSPGLGPYGYT
v_call: TRBV7-2

cdr3_aa: ASSAVSGALTDTQY
v_call: TRBV6-4

cdr3_aa: ASSRDSGANVLT
v_call: TRBV5-4

cdr3_aa: ASSVTGTETQY
v_call: TRBV9